Detailed here is one T cell receptor beta chain. Its antigen is still unknown. The study ran its PCR with 60 Vbeta and 13 Jbeta primers. As processed by the authors: A follow-up analysis tallied tens of millions of unique TCR beta chains, about 10 million shared. Repertoires were generated with immunoSEQ multiplex PCR, while TCRdb's copy carries only in-frame clones and drops some. The V and J calls and clone size were taken over from that table, and D and trimming were inferred from the DNA. The profile shows 170,000 or so clones, about three quarters of them singletons. The CDR3 has 17 residues. Germline V gene sequence: CDR1 LNHNV, CDR2 YYDKDF (reference sequence). With V trimmed by 0 bases and J by 4 bases, 6 bases remained unmatched. The data derive from a study of cytomegalovirus exposure and HLA in healthy donors. Study as a whole: Drawn from HLA-typed donors, tens of millions of unique TCRs were held in an early data release.

Whole-study findings and limits: The authors listed approximately 160 TCR beta chains as cytomegalovirus-associated. A later analysis linked more than 15,000 TCR beta sequences to HLA alleles at 0.05 false discovery rate.

The TCR originated in a middle-aged woman in good health and CMV-seronegative. V gene TRBV15 combines with J gene TRBJ2-1, with TRBD2 matching over 10 bases. Sample: PBMCs. The CDR3 nucleotides read TGTGCCACCAGCAGAGAGGCTAGCGGGGGAGCATACAATGAGCAGTTCTTC. Its translation is CATSREASGGAYNEQFF.